This T cell receptor (beta chain) was sequenced in a study of Tregs in tolerant kidney transplant recipients. The CDR3 extends over 12 amino acids. Germline loops: CDR1 MDHEN, CDR2 SYDVKM. V lost 7 bases and J lost 5, with 11 bases in between. The table came from immunoSEQ multiplex PCR; TCRdb's copy has only in-frame clones and leaves some out. The table has about 77,000 clones, approximately 98% seen once. This specimen consisted of CD4+ T cells from blood, obtained before the transplant. The chain uses TRBV28 and TRBJ1-1; unclear D gene. The sequence came from a human donor who received a combined kidney and bone marrow transplant. This CDR3 is CASTPPGTEAFF. CDR3 coding DNA: TGTGCCAGCACCCCGCCGGGGACTGAAGCTTTCTTT.